This TCR beta chain was obtained from a study of chemoradiotherapy in HPV16-positive cancers. Trimming took 4 bases from V and 1 from J, leaving 10 bases between them. This CDR3 contains 14 residues. CDR1 is MGHRA, CDR2 YSYEKL, per germline. Clones were sequenced by immunoSEQ multiplex PCR, and TCRdb holds only the in-frame ones, with some missing. This sample has approximately 5,900 clones; more than 60% occur once, and the top ten carry 6.3%. The source is a human donor with HPV-associated anogenital cancer. The chain recombines TRBV4-1 with TRBJ1-1; D gene uncertain. The sequenced sample was tumor tissue, obtained from a patient who underwent chemoradiotherapy. As DNA, the CDR3 is TGCGCCAGCAGCCCCGACGGATGGAACACTGAAGCTTTCTTT. Translating it yields CASSPDGWNTEAFF.